This TCR beta chain was captured by sequencing in a study of human T cells and chemical hapten exposure. Documented time point: pre-sensitization, week 0. Treatment denoted: therapeutic diphenylcyclopropenone sensitization with weekly scalp DPC. Trimming took 5 bases from V and 0 from J, leaving 7 bases between them. CDR1 and CDR2 from the germline V gene are DFQATT and SNEGSKA (reference sequence). The CDR3 sequence is 12 residues long. Per the original data handling: Sample-level TCR yields exhibited a median of approximately 89,000, with a range of about 20,000 to 750,000. TCRdb ran MiXCR on the RACE reads and lists one entry per CDR3 protein. The V and J calls reflect TCRdb's pipeline rather than the authors' work. The sample lists over 300,000 distinct CDR3 sequences, approximately 5.1% seen once, with 2% to 3% in the top ten.

Specimen: whole blood, collected in connection with sensitization to the hapten diphenylcyclopropenone (DPC). The chain recombines TRBV20-1 with TRBJ1-2; weak D call: TRBD1 (6 bases). This sequence originates from a woman aged 50 to 60 with alopecia areata. Some clones in this sample may be carry-over from other donors' samples. The CDR3: CSAQGSNYGYTF. For the CDR3, the DNA is TGCAGTGCTCAGGGGTCTAACTATGGCTACACCTTC.